This T cell receptor (beta chain) was found in a study of blood T cells in healthy people across ages. CDR1 and CDR2 from the germline V gene are ENHRY and SYGVKD. Trimming pared 7 bases from V and 2 bases from J, leaving 14 bases between. CDR3 length: 14 residues. Only a few counts were recorded for this clonotype. Its antigen is still unknown. The second PCR ran about 6 to 11 cycles with a sample-barcoded 5' primer and J-beta primers. Using its own MiXCR run on the 5' RACE reads, TCRdb lists one record per CDR3 protein. The data contain fewer than 2,000,000 distinct CDR3 sequences, roughly a third of them singletons. Study-level results: TCR beta diversity was tightly associated with the proportion of naive T cells.

The chain uses TRBV10-3 and TRBJ2-5, with a possible D match to TRBD1 (6 bases). The sequence was collected from a woman aged 25 to 39 in good health. Sequenced: blood. The CDR3 spells CAINTGKPQETQYF. As DNA, the CDR3 is TGTGCCATCAACACAGGGAAGCCACAAGAGACCCAGTACTTC.